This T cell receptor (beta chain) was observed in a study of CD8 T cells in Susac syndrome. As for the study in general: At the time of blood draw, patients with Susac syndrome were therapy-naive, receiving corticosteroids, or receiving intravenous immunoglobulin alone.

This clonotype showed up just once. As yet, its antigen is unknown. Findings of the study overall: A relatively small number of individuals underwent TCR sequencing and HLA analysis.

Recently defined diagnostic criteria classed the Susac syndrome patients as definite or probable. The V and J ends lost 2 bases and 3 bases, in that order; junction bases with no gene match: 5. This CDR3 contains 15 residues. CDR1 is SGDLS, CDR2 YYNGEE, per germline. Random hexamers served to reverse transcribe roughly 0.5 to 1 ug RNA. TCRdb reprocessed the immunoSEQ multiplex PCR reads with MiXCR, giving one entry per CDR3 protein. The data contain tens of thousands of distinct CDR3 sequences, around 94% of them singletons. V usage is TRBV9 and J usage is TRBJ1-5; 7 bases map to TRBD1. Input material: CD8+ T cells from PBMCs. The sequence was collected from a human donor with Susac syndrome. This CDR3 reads CASSVSDRDNQPQHF. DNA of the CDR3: TGTGCCAGCAGCGTCTCTGACAGGGACAATCAGCCCCAGCATTTT.